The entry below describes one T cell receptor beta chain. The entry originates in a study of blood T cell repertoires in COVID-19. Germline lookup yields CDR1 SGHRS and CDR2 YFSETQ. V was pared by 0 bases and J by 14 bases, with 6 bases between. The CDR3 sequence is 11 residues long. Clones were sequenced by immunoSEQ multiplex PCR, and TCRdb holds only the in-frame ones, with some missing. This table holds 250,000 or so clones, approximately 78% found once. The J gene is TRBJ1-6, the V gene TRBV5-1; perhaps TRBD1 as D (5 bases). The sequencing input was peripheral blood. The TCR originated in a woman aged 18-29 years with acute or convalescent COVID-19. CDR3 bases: TGCGCCAGCAGCTTGGAGGGGACCCTCCACTTT. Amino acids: CASSLEGTLHF. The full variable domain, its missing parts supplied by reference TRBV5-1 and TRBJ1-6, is KAGVTQTPRYLIKTRGQQVTLSCSPISGHRSVSWYQQTPGQGLQFLFEYFSETQRNKGNFPGRFSGRQFSNSRSEMNVSTLELGDSALYLCASSLEGTLHFGNGTRLTVT.